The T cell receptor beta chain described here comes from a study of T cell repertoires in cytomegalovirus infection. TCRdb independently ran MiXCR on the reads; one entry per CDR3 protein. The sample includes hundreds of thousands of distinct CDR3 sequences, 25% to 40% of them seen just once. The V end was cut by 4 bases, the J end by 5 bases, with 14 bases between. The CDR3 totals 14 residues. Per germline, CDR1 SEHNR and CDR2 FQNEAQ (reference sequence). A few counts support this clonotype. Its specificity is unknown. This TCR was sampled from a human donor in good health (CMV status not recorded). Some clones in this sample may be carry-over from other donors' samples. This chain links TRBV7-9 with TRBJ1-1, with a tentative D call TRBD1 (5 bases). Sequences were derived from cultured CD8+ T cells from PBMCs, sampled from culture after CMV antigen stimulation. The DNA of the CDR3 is TGTGCCAGCAGCTCCGTGGGGGACCGAACTGAAGCTTTCTTT. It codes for CASSSVGDRTEAFF.